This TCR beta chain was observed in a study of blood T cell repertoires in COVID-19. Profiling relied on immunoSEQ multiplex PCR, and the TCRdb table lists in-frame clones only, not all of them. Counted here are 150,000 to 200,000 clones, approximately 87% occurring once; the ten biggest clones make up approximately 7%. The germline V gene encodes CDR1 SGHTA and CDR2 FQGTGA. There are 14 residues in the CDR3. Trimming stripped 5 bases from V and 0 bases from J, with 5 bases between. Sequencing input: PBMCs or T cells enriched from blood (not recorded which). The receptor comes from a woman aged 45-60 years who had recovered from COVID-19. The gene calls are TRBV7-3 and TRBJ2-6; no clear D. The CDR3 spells CASSPRSGANVLTF. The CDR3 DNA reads TGTGCCAGCAGCCCCCGCTCTGGGGCCAACGTCCTGACTTTC.